This entry features one T cell receptor beta chain sequence. Its specificity is unknown. The study sampled blood at baseline, cycle 4 day 1, and cycle 7 day 1. The CDR3 is made up of 17 amino acids. V gave up 6 bases and J gave up 4 bases, with 21 bases separating them. The germline CDR1 and CDR2 sequences are ENHRY and SYGVKD. The sample comes from a study of OX40 agonist ivuxolimab in advanced cancers. General observations from the study: Undetermined was the antigen specificity of the expanded peripheral T cells. Compared with CD4+, CD8+ T cells on average had more expanded clones.

This table comes from immunoSEQ multiplex PCR, and its TCRdb copy is limited to in-frame clones, with some not included. The sample holds tens of thousands of clones; roughly four fifths are singletons and the top ten take around 2.8%. This clonotype was sampled from an adult with an advanced solid tumor such as melanoma, head and neck, liver or kidney cancer. V and J are TRBV10-3 and TRBJ2-2; D tentatively fits TRBD1 or TRBD2 (6 bases each). The sample here was CD4+ or CD8+ T cells sorted from blood, taken in a trial of the OX40 agonist ivuxolimab. The CDR3 nucleotides read TGTGCCATCAGAAACGGGGAGGCAGGGGAGTTCACCGGGGAGCTGTTTTTT. Translation: CAIRNGEAGEFTGELFF.